The subject of this entry is one T cell receptor beta chain. The antigen is undetermined. The data were taken from a study of Ad26.COV2.S vaccination and SARS-CoV-2 variants. General study results and limits: Assessments of TCR breadth and depth may have underestimated the total T cell responses.

CDR1 and CDR2 (germline): SGHTA, FQGTGA. The CDR3 runs 15 residues. V was pared by 6 bases and J by 2 bases, with 16 bases between. Treatment described: some 20 received Ad26.COV2.S at low or high dose, single or two shots; about 5 received placebo; per-sample allocation not given. Samples were taken on day 63 after the first vaccine or placebo injection. In Boston, the donor was an adult between 18-55 years of age. Some clones are missing from TCRdb's copy, which holds only in-frame ones; the method was immunoSEQ multiplex PCR. The repertoire holds a few hundred thousand clones, with about 83% as singletons.

The clonotype comes from a person aged 18-60 years who received the Ad26.COV2.S COVID-19 vaccine or a placebo. The sample consisted of peripheral blood, taken in a trial of Ad26.COV2.S vaccine versus placebo. The chain is built from TRBV7-3 and TRBJ1-1; perhaps TRBD1 as D (6 bases). The CDR3 reads CASSPTGQPNTEAFF. The DNA for the CDR3 is TGTGCCAGCAGTCCGACCGGACAGCCTAACACTGAAGCTTTCTTT.